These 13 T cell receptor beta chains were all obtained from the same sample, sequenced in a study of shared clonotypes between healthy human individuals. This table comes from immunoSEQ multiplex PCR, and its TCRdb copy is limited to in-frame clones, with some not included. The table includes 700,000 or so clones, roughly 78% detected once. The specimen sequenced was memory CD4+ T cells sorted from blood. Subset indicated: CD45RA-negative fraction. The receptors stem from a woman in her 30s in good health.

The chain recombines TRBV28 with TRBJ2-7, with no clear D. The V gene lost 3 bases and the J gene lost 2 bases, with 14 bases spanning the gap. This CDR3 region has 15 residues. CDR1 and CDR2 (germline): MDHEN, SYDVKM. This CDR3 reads CASSLVGKSTYEQYF. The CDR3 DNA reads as TGTGCCAGCAGTTTGGTAGGGAAAAGTACCTACGAGCAGTACTTC. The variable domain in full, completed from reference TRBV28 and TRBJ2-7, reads DVKVTQSSRYLVKRTGEKVFLECVQDMDHENMFWYRQDPGLGLRLIYFSYDVKMKEKGDIPEGYSVSREKKERFSLILESASTNQTSMYLCASSLVGKSTYEQYFGPGTRLTVT.

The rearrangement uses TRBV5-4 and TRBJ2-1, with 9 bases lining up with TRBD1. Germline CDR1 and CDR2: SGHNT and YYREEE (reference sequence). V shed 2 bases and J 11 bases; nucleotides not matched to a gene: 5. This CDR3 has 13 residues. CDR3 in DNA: TGTGCCAGCAGCTTTGGGGGACAGGGTAAGCAGTTCTTC. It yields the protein CASSFGGQGKQFF.

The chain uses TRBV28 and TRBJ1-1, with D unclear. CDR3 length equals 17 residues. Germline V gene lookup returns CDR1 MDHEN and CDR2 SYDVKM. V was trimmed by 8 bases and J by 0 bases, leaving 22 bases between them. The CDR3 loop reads CASPPALPGGMNTEAFF. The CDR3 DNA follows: TGTGCCAGCCCTCCGGCCCTTCCTGGTGGTATGAACACTGAAGCTTTCTTT.

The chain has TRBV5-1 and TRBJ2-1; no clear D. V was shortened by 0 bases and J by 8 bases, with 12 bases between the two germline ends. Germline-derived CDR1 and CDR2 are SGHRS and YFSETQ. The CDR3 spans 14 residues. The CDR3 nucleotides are TGCGCCAGCAGCTTGGCCCAGAATAGGGATGAGCAGTTCTTC. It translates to CASSLAQNRDEQFF.

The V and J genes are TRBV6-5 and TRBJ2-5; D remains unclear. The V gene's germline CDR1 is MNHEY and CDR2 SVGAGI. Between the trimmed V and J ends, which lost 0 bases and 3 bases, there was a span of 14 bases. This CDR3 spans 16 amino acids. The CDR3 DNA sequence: TGTGCCAGCAGTTACTCGTCCCTGACACATAAAGAGACCCAGTACTTC. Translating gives CASSYSSLTHKETQYF.

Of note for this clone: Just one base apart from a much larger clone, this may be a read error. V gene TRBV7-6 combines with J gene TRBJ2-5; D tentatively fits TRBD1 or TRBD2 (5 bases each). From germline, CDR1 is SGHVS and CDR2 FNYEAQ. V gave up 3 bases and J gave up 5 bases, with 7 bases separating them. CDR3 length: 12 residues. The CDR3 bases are TGTGCCAGCAGCTTGGGGACGGAGACCCAGTACTTC. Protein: CASSLGTETQYF.

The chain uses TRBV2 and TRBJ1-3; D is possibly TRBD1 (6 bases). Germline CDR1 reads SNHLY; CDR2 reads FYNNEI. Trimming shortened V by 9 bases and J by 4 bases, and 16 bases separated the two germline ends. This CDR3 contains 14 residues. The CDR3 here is CASVGQPVGNTIYF. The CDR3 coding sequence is TGTGCCAGTGTTGGACAGCCCGTCGGAAACACCATATATTTT.

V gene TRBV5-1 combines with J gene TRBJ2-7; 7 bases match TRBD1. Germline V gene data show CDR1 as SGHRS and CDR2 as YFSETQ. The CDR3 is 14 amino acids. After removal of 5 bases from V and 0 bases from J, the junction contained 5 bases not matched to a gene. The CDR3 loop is CASRLQGSSYEQYF. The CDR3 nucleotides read TGCGCCAGCAGATTACAGGGGAGCTCCTACGAGCAGTACTTC.

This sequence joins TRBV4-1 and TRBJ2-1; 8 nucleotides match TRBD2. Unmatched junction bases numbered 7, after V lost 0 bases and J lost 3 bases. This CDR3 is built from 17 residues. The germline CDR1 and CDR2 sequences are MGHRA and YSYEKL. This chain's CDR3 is CASSQESGLAGYNEQFF. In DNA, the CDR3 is TGCGCCAGCAGCCAAGAAAGCGGTCTAGCGGGCTACAATGAGCAGTTCTTC.

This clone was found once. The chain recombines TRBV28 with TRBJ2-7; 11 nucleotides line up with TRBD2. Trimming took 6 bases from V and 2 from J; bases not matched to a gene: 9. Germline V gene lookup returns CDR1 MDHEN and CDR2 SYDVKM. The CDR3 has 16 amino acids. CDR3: CASSDLSGGVPYEQYF. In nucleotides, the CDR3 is TGTGCCAGCAGCGACCTTAGCGGGGGGGTTCCCTACGAGCAGTACTTC.

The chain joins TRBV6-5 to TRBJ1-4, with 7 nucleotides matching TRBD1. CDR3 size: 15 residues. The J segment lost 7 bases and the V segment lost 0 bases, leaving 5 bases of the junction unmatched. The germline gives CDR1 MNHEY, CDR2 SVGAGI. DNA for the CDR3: TGTGCCAGCAGTTACTCGGGGACAGATGGTGAAAAACTGTTTTTT. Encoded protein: CASSYSGTDGEKLFF.

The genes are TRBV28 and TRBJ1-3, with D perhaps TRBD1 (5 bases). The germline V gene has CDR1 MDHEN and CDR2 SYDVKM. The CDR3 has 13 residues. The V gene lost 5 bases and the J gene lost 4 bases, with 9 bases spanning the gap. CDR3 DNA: TGTGCCAGCAGTCGGGGGTACGGAAACACCATATATTTT. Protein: CASSRGYGNTIYF.

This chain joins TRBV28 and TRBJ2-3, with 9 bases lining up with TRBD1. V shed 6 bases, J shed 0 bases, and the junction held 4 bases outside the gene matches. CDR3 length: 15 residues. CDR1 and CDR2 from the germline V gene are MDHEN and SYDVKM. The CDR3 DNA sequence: TGTGCCAGCAGAGTGACAGGGGGAAGCACAGATACGCAGTATTTT. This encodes CASRVTGGSTDTQYF.